This TCR beta chain was sequenced during a study of CD8+ T cells in alopecia areata. This clone has more than one count but fewer than ten. Extracted from the samples, RNA was reverse transcribed into cDNA to serve as the sequencing template. Assay: immunoSEQ multiplex PCR; the TCRdb copy retains only in-frame clones and omits some. The repertoire consists of about 180,000 clones, with 40% to 65% occurring once and the leading ten covering about 9.4%. With 3 bases clipped from V and 2 bases from J, the junction kept 8 bases outside the gene matches. CDR1 and CDR2 from the germline V gene are SGHRS and YFSETQ. This CDR3 spans 15 amino acids. The treatment is: oral pan-JAK inhibitor, 5-10 mg twice daily.

Here the sequenced sample was CD8+ T cells sorted from blood, taken at week 52, from a patient treated with tofacitinib. The chain couples TRBV5-1 to TRBJ2-7, with 7 bases fitting TRBD1. The clonotype was recovered from a human donor with alopecia areata. CDR3 DNA sequence: TGCGCCAGCAGCTCTTACAGGGGAGAAGCCTACGAGCAGTACTTC. It yields the protein CASSSYRGEAYEQYF. The full variable domain, completed using reference TRBV5-1 and TRBJ2-7, is KAGVTQTPRYLIKTRGQQVTLSCSPISGHRSVSWYQQTPGQGLQFLFEYFSETQRNKGNFPGRFSGRQFSNSRSEMNVSTLELGDSALYLCASSSYRGEAYEQYFGPGTRLTVT.